The subject of this entry is one T cell receptor (beta chain). Its target is unknown. This record comes from a study of long-term antiretroviral therapy in people with HIV. Regarding the study as a whole: Despite increasing after ART, diversity remained lower than that of transplant donor controls. Compared with controls, HIV repertoires showed narrower CDR3 length ranges.

They ran version v3.0 of the immunoSEQ assay at survey level. Here immunoSEQ multiplex PCR was the method, and the copy in TCRdb shows in-frame clones only, minus some. The table includes 25,000 to 30,000 clones, roughly 83% detected once. The CDR3 totals 17 residues. Germline lookup yields CDR1 ENHRY and CDR2 SYGVKD. Trimming shortened V by 10 bases and J by 2 bases, and 24 bases separated the two germline ends. This TCR was sampled from a man aged 25-45 years with HIV. Here the sequenced sample was unsorted PBMCs, taken 2.7 to 2.9 years after starting antiretroviral therapy. The chain couples TRBV10-3 to TRBJ2-1; D is perhaps TRBD1 or TRBD2 (7 bases each). The CDR3 loop reads CATWEGRGLGAYNEQFF. The CDR3 DNA is TGTGCCACCTGGGAGGGCAGGGGGTTGGGGGCCTACAATGAGCAGTTCTTC.